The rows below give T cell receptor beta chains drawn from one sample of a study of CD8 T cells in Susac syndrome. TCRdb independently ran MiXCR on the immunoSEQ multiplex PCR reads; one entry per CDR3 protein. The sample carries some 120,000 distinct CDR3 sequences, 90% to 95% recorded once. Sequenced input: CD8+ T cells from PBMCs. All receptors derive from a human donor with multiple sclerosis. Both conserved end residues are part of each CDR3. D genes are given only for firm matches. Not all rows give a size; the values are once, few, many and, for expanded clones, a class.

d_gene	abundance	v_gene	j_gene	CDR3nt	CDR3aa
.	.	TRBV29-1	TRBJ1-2	TGCAGCGTTGAGCTTCGGGCAGACTATGGCTACACCTTC	CSVELRADYGYTF
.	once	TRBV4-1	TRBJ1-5	TGCGCCAGCAGCCAAACGGGTAATAGCAATCAGCCCCAGCATTTT	CASSQTGNSNQPQHF
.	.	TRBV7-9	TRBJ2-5	TGTGCCAGCAACCTCCCTAGCCAAGAGACCCAGTACTTC	CASNLPSQETQYF
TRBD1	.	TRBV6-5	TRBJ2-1	TGTGCCAGCAGTTGGACAGGAACCGGTACCTACAATGAGCAGTTCTTC	CASSWTGTGTYNEQFF
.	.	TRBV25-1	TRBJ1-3	TGTGCCAGCAGTGAATTCCTGGGTAACGGAAACACCATATATTTT	CASSEFLGNGNTIYF
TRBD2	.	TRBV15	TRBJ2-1	TGTGCCACCAGCAGAGATTTGCGCAAACTTCAAACGGGAGGGGGACACAATGAGCAGTTCTTC	CATSRDLRKLQTGGGHNEQFF
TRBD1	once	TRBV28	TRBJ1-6	TGTGCCAGCAGTTCCAGGACAGGGCGAAATTCACCCCTCCACTTT	CASSSRTGRNSPLHF
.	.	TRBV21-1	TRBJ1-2	TGTGCCAGCAGCAGAACAGACTATGGCTACACCTTC	CASSRTDYGYTF
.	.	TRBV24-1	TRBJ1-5	TGTGCCACCAGTGATTCGCTGTTGGGGGCGAAGCATTTT	CATSDSLLGAKHF
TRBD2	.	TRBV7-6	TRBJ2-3	TGTGCCAGCAGCCCTAGCGGGGGGGCCGACACAGATACGCAGTATTTT	CASSPSGGADTDTQYF
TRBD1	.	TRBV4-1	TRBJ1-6	TGCGCCAGCAGCCGGATGACAGGGTTCAATTCACCCCTCCACTTT	CASSRMTGFNSPLHF
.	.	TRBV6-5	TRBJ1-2	TGTGCCAGCAGTCCCACTCCTAACTATGGCTACACCTTC	CASSPTPNYGYTF
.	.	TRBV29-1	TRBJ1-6	TGCAGCGTTGATTTAGGTAATTCACCCCTCCACTTT	CSVDLGNSPLHF
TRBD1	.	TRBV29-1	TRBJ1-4	TGCAGCGTTGATACCCGGGACAGGTTGGACGAAAAACTGTTTTTT	CSVDTRDRLDEKLFF
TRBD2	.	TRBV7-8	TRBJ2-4	TGTGCCAGCAGCGACCGGGCGGGAGTTGTCGCCAAAAACATTCAGTACTTC	CASSDRAGVVAKNIQYF
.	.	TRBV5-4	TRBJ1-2	TGTGCCAGCAGCTTGGTGGGGGGGCAAGCTAACTATGGCTACACCTTC	CASSLVGGQANYGYTF
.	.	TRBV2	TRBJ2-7	TGTGCCAGCAGTGATTCTCTCTTGGACGAGCAGTACTTC	CASSDSLLDEQYF
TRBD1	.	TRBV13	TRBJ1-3	TGTGCCAGCAGCCCACAGGTTTTTCGGGACAGGGGTTTACCCCTGGAGGGCACCATATATTTT	CASSPQVFRDRGLPLEGTIYF
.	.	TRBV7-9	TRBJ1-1	TGTGCCAGCAGCTTCGCGGACACTGAAGCTTTCTTT	CASSFADTEAFF
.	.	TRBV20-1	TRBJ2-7	TGCAGTGCTAGAGATAGCTGGATTAACTACGAGCAGTACTTC	CSARDSWINYEQYF
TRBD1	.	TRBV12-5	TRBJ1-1	TGTGCTAGTGGTTTGGCTCCGGGACAGGGGTCTTTCTTT	CASGLAPGQGSFF
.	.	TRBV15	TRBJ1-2	TGTGCCACTAGCCCCATGGACACCTCCGAGGTGTGCTACACCTTC	CATSPMDTSEVCYTF
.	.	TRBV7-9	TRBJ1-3	TGTGCCAGCAGCTTAGGTGGAAACACCATATATTTT	CASSLGGNTIYF
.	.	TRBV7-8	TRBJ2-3	TGTGCCAGCAGCTCCTTCTCCCGGGGTACAGATACGCAGTATTTT	CASSSFSRGTDTQYF
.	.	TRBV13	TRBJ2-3	TGTGCCAGCAGCCTGGCGCCCCCTCGGGGCGCGAGCACAGATACGCAGTATTTT	CASSLAPPRGASTDTQYF
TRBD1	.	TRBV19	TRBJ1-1	TGTGCCAGTAGTATCCCCCCGGACAGGGCGAACACTGAAGCTTTCTTT	CASSIPPDRANTEAFF